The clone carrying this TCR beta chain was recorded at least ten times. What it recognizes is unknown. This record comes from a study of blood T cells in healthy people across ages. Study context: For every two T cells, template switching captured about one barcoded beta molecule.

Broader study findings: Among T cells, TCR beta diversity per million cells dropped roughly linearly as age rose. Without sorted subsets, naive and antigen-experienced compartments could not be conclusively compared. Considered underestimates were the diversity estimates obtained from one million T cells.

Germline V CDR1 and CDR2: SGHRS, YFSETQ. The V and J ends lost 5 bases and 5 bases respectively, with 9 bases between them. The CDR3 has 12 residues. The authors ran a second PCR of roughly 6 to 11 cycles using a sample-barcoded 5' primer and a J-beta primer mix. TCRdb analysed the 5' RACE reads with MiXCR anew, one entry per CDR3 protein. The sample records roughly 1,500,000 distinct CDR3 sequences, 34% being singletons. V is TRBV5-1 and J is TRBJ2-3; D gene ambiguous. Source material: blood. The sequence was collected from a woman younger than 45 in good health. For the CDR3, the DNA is TGCGCCAGCAGTAGTTGGGAAGATACGCAGTATTTT. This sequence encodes CASSSWEDTQYF.